The 26 T cell receptor beta chains presented below share a single source sample, sequenced in a study of T cell responses to AZD1222 COVID-19 vaccine. Here immunoSEQ multiplex PCR was the method, and the copy in TCRdb shows in-frame clones only, minus some. This table has about 140,000 clones, just under 95% appearing once. Sequences were derived from peripheral blood, sampled on day 0 of AZD1222 vaccination. These receptor sequences come from an adult in good health.

The rearrangement uses TRBV2 and TRBJ1-2; D is ambiguous. V was shortened by 7 bases and J by 2 bases, with 8 bases between the two germline ends. CDR3 length: 12 residues. Germline V gene lookup returns CDR1 SNHLY and CDR2 FYNNEI. The CDR3: CASTPTNYGYTF. The CDR3 nucleotides read TGTGCCAGCACCCCCACGAACTATGGCTACACCTTC. The full variable domain, its missing parts supplied by reference TRBV2 and TRBJ1-2, is EPEVTQTPSHQVTQMGQEVILRCVPISNHLYFYWYRQILGQKVEFLVSFYNNEISEKSEIFDDQFSVERPDGSNFTLKIRSTKLEDSAMYFCASTPTNYGYTFGSGTRLTVV.

The J gene is TRBJ2-7, the V gene TRBV5-4; possible D gene TRBD1, 6 bases. The CDR3 has 15 amino acids. Germline V CDR1 and CDR2: SGHNT, YYREEE (reference sequence). Trimming removed 0 bases at V and 5 bases at J, with 15 bases between. CDR3 protein: CASSLEVRGAHEQYF. CDR3 nucleotide sequence: TGTGCCAGCAGCTTGGAAGTCAGGGGCGCCCACGAGCAGTACTTC.

This chain joins TRBV29-1 and TRBJ2-2; D gene ambiguous. The CDR3 extends over 13 amino acids. V was shortened by 6 bases and J by 0 bases, with 8 bases between the two germline ends. In germline, CDR1 is SQVTM, CDR2 ANQGSEA. In nucleotides, the CDR3 is TGCAGCGTAGAGGCAGCGAACACCGGGGAGCTGTTTTTT. It codes for CSVEAANTGELFF.

V usage is TRBV7-6 and J usage is TRBJ2-1; TRBD1 might be the D (5 bases). The germline V gene has CDR1 SGHVS and CDR2 FNYEAQ. V was cut by 1 base and J by 4 bases, with 11 bases left in between. The CDR3 spans 15 residues. The CDR3 nucleotides are TGTGCCAGCAGCTTAGGATCAGGGCTATACAATGAGCAGTTCTTC. It yields the protein CASSLGSGLYNEQFF.

V and J are TRBV3-1 (or the pseudogene TRBV3-2) and TRBJ2-3, with 9 bases lining up with TRBD2. V dropped 0 bases and J dropped 3; count of bases not matched to a gene: 13. From germline, CDR1 is LGHDT and CDR2 YNNKEL (reference sequence). This CDR3 has 19 residues. CDR3 in DNA: TGTGCCAGCAGCCAAGATGTACCCCCTAGCGGGATAGGGACAGATACGCAGTATTTT. As protein: CASSQDVPPSGIGTDTQYF.

J is TRBJ1-5 and V is TRBV5-1; D may be TRBD1 (5 bases). Germline V lookup: CDR1 SGHRS, CDR2 YFSETQ. The V end lost 1 base, the J end lost 7 bases, and 15 bases lay between the germline ends. This CDR3 is 15 amino acids long. The CDR3 spells CASSLIVRRDQPQHF. The CDR3 DNA reads as TGCGCCAGCAGCTTGATCGTCCGCAGGGACCAGCCCCAGCATTTT.

The chain combines TRBV15 with TRBJ1-5; D is ambiguous. The V end was cut by 4 bases, the J end by 2 bases, with 15 bases between. Germline CDR1 is LNHNV and CDR2 is YYDKDF (reference sequence). The CDR3 runs 16 residues. In DNA, the CDR3 is TGTGCCACCAGCAACCGGCCGGGCTTTGGCAATCAGCCCCAGCATTTT. It yields the protein CATSNRPGFGNQPQHF.

The V and J genes are TRBV11-3 and TRBJ2-3; D unclear. V lost 4 bases, J lost 0 bases, and 5 bases lay in between. There are 13 residues in the CDR3. Germline CDR1 is SGHNT and CDR2 is YENEEA. DNA of the CDR3: TGTGCCAGCAGCTCGAAAAGCACAGATACGCAGTATTTT. This gives the protein CASSSKSTDTQYF. Filled out from reference TRBV11-3 and TRBJ2-3, the complete variable domain reads EAGVVQSPRYKIIEKKQPVAFWCNPISGHNTLYWYLQNLGQGPELLIRYENEEAVDDSQLPKDRFSAERLKGVDSTLKIQPAELGDSAVYLCASSSKSTDTQYFGPGTRLTVL.

The CDR3 spells CASSSWGARANEQFF. For the CDR3, the DNA is TGTGCCAGCAGTAGTTGGGGGGCGAGGGCCAATGAGCAGTTCTTC. V is TRBV2 and J is TRBJ2-1; the D gene could be TRBD1 or TRBD2 (6 bases each). The V gene lost 5 bases and the J gene lost 6 bases, with 17 bases spanning the gap. Germline V CDR1 and CDR2: SNHLY, FYNNEI. The CDR3 is 15 residues long.

J is TRBJ2-6 and V is TRBV10-1; D may correspond to TRBD1 or TRBD2 (5 bases each). V gave up 6 bases and J gave up 4 bases, with 19 bases separating them. Germline V CDR1 and CDR2: WNHNN, SYGVQD (reference sequence). The CDR3 runs to 17 residues. This CDR3 reads CASSGDRETGGANVLTF. Here the CDR3 DNA reads TGCGCCAGCAGCGGTGACAGAGAAACGGGGGGGGCCAACGTCCTGACTTTC.

The chain is built from TRBV18 and TRBJ1-1; D remains ambiguous. The germline gives CDR1 KGHSH, CDR2 LQKENI. V was cut by 4 bases and J by 5 bases, with 11 bases left in between. The CDR3 covers 13 residues. For the CDR3, the DNA is TGTGCCAGCTCACGAGGGTCGGGGACTGAAGCTTTCTTT. Translation: CASSRGSGTEAFF. Based on the CDR3 plus reference TRBV18 and TRBJ1-1, the full variable domain is NAGVMQNPRHLVRRRGQEARLRCSPMKGHSHVYWYRQLPEEGLKFMVYLQKENIIDESGMPKERFSAEFPKEGPSILRIQQVVRGDSAAYFCASSRGSGTEAFFGQGTRLTVV.

The chain has TRBV4-2 and TRBJ2-2; unclear D gene. The V end lost 0 bases, the J end lost 4 bases, and 15 bases lay between the germline ends. The germline V gene encodes CDR1 LGHNA and CDR2 YNFKEQ. The CDR3 extends over 17 amino acids. CDR3 DNA: TGTGCCAGCAGCCAAGAGGCTGAGACCCCAGTCACCGGGGAGCTGTTTTTT. It codes for CASSQEAETPVTGELFF.

The chain combines TRBV5-4 with TRBJ2-1; 9 bases are a match to TRBD1. V was clipped by 7 bases and J by 6 bases; unmatched bases: 2. The CDR3 length is 12 residues. The germline CDR1 and CDR2 sequences are SGHNT and YYREEE (reference sequence). CDR3: CASGQGINEQFF. The CDR3 DNA follows: TGTGCCAGCGGACAGGGGATCAATGAGCAGTTCTTC.

In regard to this clone: The junction does not match germline at one end; this may be a read error. This chain connects TRBV11-3 to TRBJ1-2; TRBD1 is a possible D gene (6 bases). CDR1 is SGHNT and CDR2 is YENEEA in the germline V gene. There are 13 residues in the CDR3. This CDR3 reads CASSPGETGRMIF. The CDR3 coding sequence is TGTGCCAGCAGCCCGGGGGAGACAGGAAGGATGATCTTC.

The chain is built from TRBV6-6 and TRBJ1-5, with D hard to call. Deletions cut 7 bases from V and 6 bases from J, with 16 bases between. The CDR3 is made up of 14 amino acids. Germline loops: CDR1 MNHNY, CDR2 SVGAGI (reference sequence). The CDR3 loop is CASTKSSGGQPQHF. The CDR3 DNA reads TGTGCCAGCACCAAATCAAGCGGTGGTCAGCCCCAGCATTTT.

The V call is TRBV29-1, the J call TRBJ2-3; D ambiguous. Trimming removed 1 base from V and 3 bases from J, with 8 bases in between. CDR1 is SQVTM, CDR2 ANQGSEA, per germline. The CDR3 is 13 residues long. CDR3 DNA: TGCAGCGTTGAAGCTGGGGTAACAGATACGCAGTATTTT. It yields the protein CSVEAGVTDTQYF.

The chain combines TRBV7-8 with TRBJ2-1, with 7 bases fitting TRBD2. CDR3 length equals 20 residues. V shed 5 bases and J 5 bases; nucleotides not matched to a gene: 24. Germline V gives CDR1 SGHVS, CDR2 FQNEAQ. As DNA, the CDR3 is TGTGCCAGCAGCGGACCTGGGACTACCCTCGAAGGATGGTGGAACAATGAGCAGTTCTTC. Its translation: CASSGPGTTLEGWWNNEQFF.

The chain is built from TRBV15 and TRBJ1-2; D possibly corresponds to TRBD1 (5 bases). The CDR3 sequence is 12 residues long. The germline V gene encodes CDR1 LNHNV and CDR2 YYDKDF (reference sequence). V lost 5 bases and J lost 4, with 8 bases in between. The CDR3 sequence is CATSRGAYGYTF. CDR3 bases: TGTGCCACCAGCCGTGGGGCCTATGGCTACACCTTC.

This clone showed up just once. V and J are TRBV19 and TRBJ1-4, with 12 bases that match TRBD1. This CDR3 contains 15 residues. V lost 7 bases, J lost 6 bases, and 6 bases stayed unmatched. Germline V CDR1 and CDR2: LNHDA, SQIVND (reference sequence). The CDR3 DNA sequence: TGTGCCAGTAATCCGGGACAGGGGGCGTATGAAAAACTGTTTTTT. This translates into CASNPGQGAYEKLFF. The whole variable domain, remainder taken from reference TRBV19 and TRBJ1-4, is DGGITQSPKYLFRKEGQNVTLSCEQNLNHDAMYWYRQDPGQGLRLIYYSQIVNDFQKGDIAEGYSVSREKKESFPLTVTSAQKNPTAFYLCASNPGQGAYEKLFFGSGTQLSVL.

This chain uses TRBV6-5 with TRBJ1-1; the D gene is possibly TRBD1 (5 bases). The CDR3 runs to 13 residues. CDR1 is MNHEY, CDR2 SVGAGI, per germline. Between the trimmed V and J ends, which lost 6 bases and 4 bases, there was a span of 12 bases. The CDR3 sequence is CASRKDNPTEAFF. CDR3 bases: TGTGCCAGCAGGAAGGACAACCCCACTGAAGCTTTCTTT.

The chain joins TRBV29-1 to TRBJ1-1; no clear D. The CDR3 sequence is 12 residues long. Between the trimmed V and J ends, which lost 6 bases and 4 bases, there was a span of 12 bases. CDR1 and CDR2 (germline): SQVTM, ANQGSEA. The CDR3 here is CSVVPRATEAFF. The CDR3 DNA follows: TGCAGCGTGGTACCGAGGGCCACTGAAGCTTTCTTT.

This chain joins TRBV9 and TRBJ1-6, with unresolved D. V lost 0 bases and J 8 bases, leaving 12 bases between the germline ends. Germline assignment: CDR1 SGDLS and CDR2 YYNGEE. This CDR3 spans 15 amino acids. CDR3 DNA sequence: TGTGCCAGCAGCGTAGGGGTGGGTGGCGATTCACCCCTCCACTTT. Its protein is CASSVGVGGDSPLHF.

V is TRBV28 and J is TRBJ1-1; perhaps TRBD1 as D (6 bases). Germline CDR1 reads MDHEN; CDR2 reads SYDVKM. V was pared by 8 bases and J by 3 bases, with 13 bases between. This CDR3 comprises 13 residues. The chain's CDR3 is CASSEGGDTEAFF. The CDR3 coding sequence is TGTGCCAGCTCCGAGGGGGGGGACACTGAAGCTTTCTTT.

This chain joins TRBV29-1 and TRBJ2-3; perhaps TRBD1 as D (6 bases). Germline CDR1 and CDR2: SQVTM and ANQGSEA. The CDR3 has 13 amino acids. V was shortened by 4 bases and J by 2 bases, with 10 bases between the two germline ends. The CDR3 sequence is CSVVQGNTDTQYF. The CDR3 DNA reads as TGCAGCGTTGTTCAGGGGAACACAGATACGCAGTATTTT.

The chain has TRBV6-5 and TRBJ1-2, with TRBD1 as a possible D gene (6 bases). The germline CDR1 and CDR2 sequences are MNHEY and SVGAGI. The CDR3 loop spans 16 amino acids. Trimming stripped 0 bases from V and 4 bases from J, with 15 bases between. CDR3 nucleotide sequence: TGTGCCAGCAGTTACTCGTCGCCAGGGGTTACCTATGGCTACACCTTC. Translating gives CASSYSSPGVTYGYTF.

The CDR3 protein is CASRLAGRTDTQYF. CDR3 DNA sequence: TGTGCCAGCAGGCTAGCGGGGCGCACAGATACGCAGTATTTT. The chain couples TRBV5-4 to TRBJ2-3; 9 bases agree with TRBD2. The CDR3 sequence is 14 residues long. CDR1 and CDR2 (germline): SGHNT, YYREEE (reference sequence). V lost 5 bases, J lost 1 base, and 2 bases stayed unmatched.